These 31 T cell receptor beta chains share one sample of origin, sequenced in a study of early T cells in non-severe SARS-CoV-2 infection. TCRdb fed the 5' RACE reads into MiXCR, producing one record per CDR3 protein. The sample holds tens of thousands of distinct CDR3 sequences, 9.5% to 15% seen once. Sequenced material: whole blood. The source is an adult who was a healthcare worker with PCR-confirmed SARS-CoV-2 infection or an uninfected control (not recorded which).

The genes are TRBV18 and TRBJ2-1, with D perhaps matching TRBD2 (5 bases). CDR3 length equals 13 residues. The ends were cut back, 3 bases at V and 6 bases at J, with 9 bases in the middle. The V gene's germline CDR1 is KGHSH and CDR2 LQKENI. The CDR3 region has the DNA TGTGCCAGCTCACCCGAGGGATTCAATGAGCAGTTCTTC. It codes for CASSPEGFNEQFF.

The chain recombines TRBV29-1 with TRBJ2-1; D call uncertain. CDR3 size: 14 residues. Germline CDR1 SQVTM, CDR2 ANQGSEA. The V end lost 0 bases, the J end lost 12 bases, and 18 bases lay between the germline ends. The CDR3 region is CSVEESNWAEWQFF. DNA of the CDR3: TGCAGCGTTGAAGAATCGAACTGGGCAGAATGGCAGTTCTTC.

This clonotype was seen many times. One end of the junction fails to match germline, which may point to a read error. The CDR3 sequence is CASSYGGIGSPLHF. The CDR3 DNA follows: TGTGCCAGCAGTTACGGGGGTATCGGTTCACCCCTCCATTTT. The V call is TRBV6-6, the J call TRBJ1-6; TRBD1 is a possible D gene (5 bases). This CDR3 contains 14 residues. CDR1 is MNHNY, CDR2 SVGAGI, per germline (reference sequence).

In its sample, this clonotype was seen a few times. The chain carries TRBV27 and TRBJ1-1, with D uncertain. CDR3 length: 16 residues. Germline CDR1 is MNHEY and CDR2 is SMNVEV (reference sequence). V lost 6 bases and J 0 bases, leaving 17 bases between the germline ends. CDR3 protein: CASRSSSLSLNTEAFF. CDR3 DNA: TGTGCCAGCAGATCCTCCTCCCTCTCATTGAACACTGAAGCTTTCTTT.

This clonotype has just a few counts. This chain connects TRBV12-3 or TRBV12-4 to TRBJ2-7; possible D gene TRBD2, 6 bases. This CDR3 region has 13 residues. Trimming pared 3 bases from V and 2 bases from J, leaving 8 bases between. CDR3 sequence: CASSLGGTYEQYF. CDR3 sequence (DNA): TGTGCCAGCAGTTTGGGGGGTACCTACGAGCAGTACTTC.

J is TRBJ1-2 and V is TRBV30; tentatively, D is TRBD1 (5 bases). CDR3 length: 15 residues. Trimming removed 4 bases from V and 4 bases from J, with 19 bases in between. Looked up from germline, CDR1 is GTSNPN and CDR2 is SVGIG (reference sequence). Written as DNA, the CDR3 is TGTGCCTGGACCAAGGGGTCGGATGCTATCTATGGCTACACCTTC. This encodes CAWTKGSDAIYGYTF.

This clonotype has only a few counts. This chain joins TRBV20-1 and TRBJ2-1, with 13 bases lining up with TRBD2. Germline V gives CDR1 DFQATT, CDR2 SNEGSKA (reference sequence). The length of the CDR3 is 10 residues. V was pared by 6 bases and J by 16 bases, with 3 bases of the junction left unmatched. Here the CDR3 reads CSALAGGYFF. The CDR3 bases are TGCAGTGCACTAGCGGGAGGGTACTTCTTC.

This clonotype came up many times. The V call is TRBV7-6, the J call TRBJ2-2; D may be TRBD2 (5 bases). CDR1 is SGHVS and CDR2 is FNYEAQ in the germline V gene. This CDR3 has 15 residues. With 7 bases removed from V and 1 base from J, the gap between germline ends came to 13 bases. The chain's CDR3 is CASTRGAENTGELFF. The CDR3 DNA follows: TGTGCCAGCACTCGGGGAGCGGAGAACACCGGGGAGCTGTTTTTT.

The rearrangement joins TRBV11-2 to TRBJ1-3; D is uncertain. Germline V gene data show CDR1 as SGHAT and CDR2 as FQNNGV. V lost 4 bases, J lost 3 bases, and 10 bases lay in between. The CDR3 totals 14 residues. The CDR3 bases are TGTGCCAGCAGCTCCCAGGACTTTGGAAACACCATATATTTT. As protein: CASSSQDFGNTIYF.

The sample holds a few counts of this clonotype. The rearrangement joins TRBV12-3 or TRBV12-4 to TRBJ1-4; unclear D gene. The CDR3 runs 15 residues. With 5 bases removed from V and 0 bases from J, the gap between germline ends came to 10 bases. CDR3 sequence (DNA): TGTGCCAGCAGTATAAACGGAGCAACTAATGAAAAACTGTTTTTT. This codes for CASSINGATNEKLFF.

The CDR3 coding sequence is TGTGCCAGCTCTGGAGCGGGCGAGCAGTACTTC. It encodes CASSGAGEQYF. The gene calls are TRBV6-5 and TRBJ2-7, with D perhaps matching TRBD2 (6 bases). V lost 8 bases to trimming and J lost 6 bases, with 11 bases between them. The V gene's germline CDR1 is MNHEY and CDR2 SVGAGI. The CDR3 is made up of 11 amino acids.

This clonotype was observed a few times. The chain recombines TRBV18 with TRBJ1-1, with D unresolved. Germline CDR1 reads KGHSH; CDR2 reads LQKENI. Trimming shortened V by 5 bases and J by 1 base, and 8 bases separated the two germline ends. The CDR3 runs to 13 residues. CDR3 residues: CASSSPTNTEAFF. In DNA form, the CDR3 reads TGTGCCAGCTCATCCCCAACGAACACTGAAGCTTTCTTT. Full variable domain (rest looked up from reference TRBV18 and TRBJ1-1): NAGVMQNPRHLVRRRGQEARLRCSPMKGHSHVYWYRQLPEEGLKFMVYLQKENIIDESGMPKERFSAEFPKEGPSILRIQQVVRGDSAAYFCASSSPTNTEAFFGQGTRLTVV.

V and J are TRBV5-1 and TRBJ1-1; TRBD1 matches 8 bases. V trimming: 3 bases; J trimming: 3 bases; junction bases outside the gene matches: 4. This CDR3 comprises 14 residues. The V gene's germline CDR1 is SGHRS and CDR2 YFSETQ. The CDR3 DNA sequence: TGCGCCAGCAGCTGGCGGACAGGGTACACTGAAGCTTTCTTT. Translating it yields CASSWRTGYTEAFF.

The V and J genes are TRBV7-9 and TRBJ2-7; D gene uncertain. With 1 base removed from V and 2 bases from J, the gap between germline ends came to 12 bases. CDR1 SEHNR and CDR2 FQNEAQ come from the germline V gene (reference sequence). The CDR3 contains 15 residues. CDR3 DNA sequence: TGTGCCAGCAGCTTAGGGCAGTTTGGGACCTACGAGCAGTACTTC. It encodes CASSLGQFGTYEQYF.

The rearrangement links TRBV7-2 to TRBJ2-2; D gene unclear. V shed 3 bases and J shed 4 bases, with 9 bases lying between them. The CDR3 spans 14 residues. In germline, CDR1 is SGHTA, CDR2 FQGNSA. The CDR3 reads CASSLGQTTGELFF. In DNA, the CDR3 is TGTGCCAGCAGCTTGGGTCAGACCACCGGGGAGCTGTTTTTT.

This clonotype was seen many times. CDR3 bases: TGTGCCACCCTGGGACTAGCAATCACAGATACGCAGTATTTT. Its translation: CATLGLAITDTQYF. The V gene is TRBV28, the J gene TRBJ2-3, with TRBD2 identical over 9 bases. Trimming removed 10 bases from V and 2 bases from J; junction bases left unmatched: 7. CDR1 is MDHEN and CDR2 is SYDVKM in the germline V gene. The CDR3 consists of 14 residues.

This rearrangement joins TRBV7-8 to TRBJ1-6; no reliable D call. The V end lost 0 bases, the J end lost 1 base, and 13 bases lay between the germline ends. The germline V gene has CDR1 SGHVS and CDR2 FQNEAQ. The CDR3 extends over 18 amino acids. CDR3 protein: CASSLALRLRSYNSPLHF. The CDR3 nucleotides are TGTGCCAGCAGCTTAGCGCTGAGACTCAGGTCCTATAATTCACCCCTCCACTTT.

This clonotype was found many times. V gene TRBV12-3 or TRBV12-4 combines with J gene TRBJ1-2; 11 nucleotides line up with TRBD1. This CDR3 is 14 amino acids long. J gave up 4 bases and V 6 bases, and 4 bases lay outside the gene matches. CDR3 sequence reads: CASSWTGGSYGYTF. The CDR3, as DNA: TGTGCCAGCAGCTGGACAGGGGGCAGCTATGGCTACACCTTC.

This clonotype occurred many times. The chain is built from TRBV25-1 and TRBJ1-1; the D is unclear. Per germline, CDR1 MGHDK and CDR2 SYGVNS. The CDR3 is made up of 14 amino acids. Trimming pared 10 bases from V and 2 bases from J, leaving 17 bases between. CDR3: CATRKPGQNTEAFF. CDR3 nucleotides: TGTGCCACCCGAAAACCGGGCCAAAACACTGAAGCTTTCTTT.

The chain carries TRBV28 and TRBJ2-7, with 7 bases matching TRBD2. The CDR3 is made up of 12 amino acids. The germline V gene encodes CDR1 MDHEN and CDR2 SYDVKM. In DNA, the CDR3 is TGTGCGGGGGGGACTAACTCCTACGAGCAGTACTTC. Encoded protein: CAGGTNSYEQYF.

This clonotype was counted only a few times. V gene TRBV5-1 combines with J gene TRBJ2-3, with D uncertain. Germline CDR1 is SGHRS and CDR2 is YFSETQ. Trimming pared 4 bases from V and 2 bases from J, leaving 14 bases between. The CDR3 is made up of 15 amino acids. The CDR3 loop is CASSPIDTLTDTQYF. The CDR3 DNA reads TGCGCCAGCAGCCCTATAGACACGCTCACAGATACGCAGTATTTT.

This clonotype has just a few counts. The chain carries TRBV20-1 and TRBJ1-4; D gene unclear. The germline V and J ends were trimmed by 4 bases and 5 bases, with 8 bases remaining between them. Per germline, CDR1 DFQATT and CDR2 SNEGSKA (reference sequence). The CDR3 contains 12 residues. The CDR3 spells CSATSPNEKLFF. In DNA, the CDR3 is TGCAGTGCTACGTCCCCGAATGAAAAACTGTTTTTT.

This clonotype was recorded at least ten times. The chain recombines TRBV28 with TRBJ2-7; 7 bases line up with TRBD2. J lost 4 bases, V lost 2 bases, and 8 bases had no gene match. Germline assignment: CDR1 MDHEN and CDR2 SYDVKM. This CDR3 comprises 15 residues. CDR3: CASSLEASGSYEQYF. The CDR3 DNA reads as TGTGCCAGCAGTTTAGAGGCTAGCGGAAGTTACGAGCAGTACTTC.

With regard to this clonotype: A junction boundary mismatches the germline segment, possibly from a read error. The chain combines TRBV28 with TRBJ2-7, with D tentatively TRBD2 (6 bases). The CDR3 loop spans 16 amino acids. Germline CDR1 is MDHEN and CDR2 is SYDVKM. The CDR3 DNA is TGTGTCAGCAGAGGAACGGGAGTCAGCACCAACCCCGAGCAGTACTTC. Translation: CVSRGTGVSTNPEQYF. Drawing the rest from reference TRBV28 and TRBJ2-7, the complete variable domain is DVKVTQSSRYLVKRTGEKVFLECVQDMDHENMFWYRQDPGLGLRLIYFSYDVKMKEKGDIPEGYSVSREKKERFSLILESASTNQTSMYLCVSRGTGVSTNPEQYFGPGTRLTVT.

This clonotype has at least ten counts. The gene calls are TRBV20-1 and TRBJ1-5; TRBD1 agrees at 9 bases. CDR1 and CDR2 (germline): DFQATT, SNEGSKA (reference sequence). With 6 bases clipped from V and 7 bases from J, the junction kept 7 bases outside the gene matches. The CDR3 sequence is 13 residues long. CDR3: CSAQQGARQPQHF. DNA for the CDR3: TGCAGTGCCCAACAGGGGGCTAGGCAGCCCCAGCATTTT.

This clonotype was seen only a few times. V gene TRBV5-1 combines with J gene TRBJ2-7, with a tentative D call TRBD2 (5 bases). CDR3 length: 14 amino acids. CDR1 and CDR2 (germline): SGHRS, YFSETQ. Trimming took 1 base from V and 0 from J, leaving 8 bases between them. The CDR3 spells CASSLRTRSYEQYF. The CDR3 region has the DNA TGCGCCAGCAGCTTGAGGACTCGCTCCTACGAGCAGTACTTC.

The gene calls are TRBV7-9 and TRBJ1-1; the D gene is possibly TRBD1 (6 bases). Per the germline V gene, CDR1 is SEHNR and CDR2 is FQNEAQ (reference sequence). The CDR3 spans 13 residues. Trimming removed 4 bases from V and 4 bases from J, with 10 bases in between. The CDR3 DNA reads TGTGCCAGCAGCTCCAGGGGTGGCACTGAAGCTTTCTTT. Translating gives CASSSRGGTEAFF.

This clonotype was seen many times. This chain connects TRBV6-4 to TRBJ2-2; D is unclear. Germline V gene sequence: CDR1 MRHNA, CDR2 SNTAGT. V lost 2 bases and J lost 7, with 8 bases in between. The CDR3 spans 13 residues. This CDR3 is CASSDGENGELFF. The CDR3 bases are TGTGCCAGCAGTGACGGAGAAAACGGGGAGCTGTTTTTT.

In its sample, this clonotype was seen many times. The V gene is TRBV29-1, the J gene TRBJ1-2; no definite D call. The CDR3 extends over 12 amino acids. Trimming left V 8 bases short and J 2 bases short, with 12 bases between. Germline assignment: CDR1 SQVTM and CDR2 ANQGSEA. This CDR3 is CSFSQSNYGYTF. The CDR3 DNA follows: TGCAGCTTTAGCCAGAGCAACTATGGCTACACCTTC. The full variable domain, in which reference TRBV29-1 and TRBJ1-2 provide the parts outside the CDR3, is SAVISQKPSRDICQRGTSLTIQCQVDSQVTMMFWYRQQPGQSLTLIATANQGSEATYESGFVIDKFPISRPNLTFSTLTVSNMSPEDSSIYLCSFSQSNYGYTFGSGTRLTVV.

With regard to this clonotype: Mismatch with germline at one junction end may stem from a read error. V and J are TRBV5-1 and TRBJ2-3; D gene unclear. Germline CDR1 and CDR2: SGHRS and YFSETQ. The CDR3 runs to 9 residues. The CDR3 DNA reads TGCGCCAGCCTAGATACGCGGTATTTT. It translates to CASLDTRYF.

This clonotype was counted once. The CDR3 nucleotides are TGTGCCAGCAGTGCCCATACGGGGGAAAAACTGTTTTTT. Amino acids: CASSAHTGEKLFF. The chain carries TRBV6-4 and TRBJ1-4, with no clear D. Germline V gives CDR1 MRHNA, CDR2 SNTAGT. The CDR3 consists of 13 residues. With 4 bases removed from V and 8 bases from J, the gap between germline ends came to 11 bases.